Below, one TCR beta chain is given with its context. What it binds is not known. Every TCR beta cDNA library bore unique molecular identifiers. Once roughly 0.9 to 11 million T cells were used, approximately 470,000 cDNA molecules resulted. TCRdb reprocessed the PCR reads with MiXCR, giving one entry per CDR3 protein. Among hundreds of thousands of distinct CDR3 sequences, 55% to 60% were seen once, and the ten largest hold approximately 10%. This specimen belongs to a study of post-analysis software for immune sequencing data. Regarding the study as a whole: Versus controls, multiple sclerosis patients showed significantly lower diversity (normalized Chao1).

Specimen: blood. The sequence came from a girl aged 2 to 10 with multiple sclerosis.

This CDR3 is CSATRTGAAGELFF. CDR3 in DNA: TGCAGTGCTACTAGGACAGGGGCGGCCGGGGAGCTGTTTTTT. The chain carries TRBV20-1 and TRBJ2-2; 9 bases match TRBD1. Germline V gene data show CDR1 as DFQATT and CDR2 as SNEGSKA (reference sequence). Trimming at V came to 4 bases and at J to 6 bases, leaving 6 bases not matched to a gene. This CDR3 has 14 residues.